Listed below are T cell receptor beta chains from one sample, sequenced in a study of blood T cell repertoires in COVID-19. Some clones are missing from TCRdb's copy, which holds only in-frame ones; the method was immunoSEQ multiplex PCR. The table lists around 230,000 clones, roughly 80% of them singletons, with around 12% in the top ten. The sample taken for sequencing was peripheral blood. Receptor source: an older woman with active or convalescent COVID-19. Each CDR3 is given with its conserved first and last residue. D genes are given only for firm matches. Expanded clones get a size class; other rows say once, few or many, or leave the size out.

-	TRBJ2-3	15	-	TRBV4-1	TGCGCCAGCAGCCAGACGACTTTACGGAAAGATACGCAGTATTTT	CASSQTTLRKDTQYF
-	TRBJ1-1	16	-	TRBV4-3	TGCGCCAGCAGCCAAGACCGGACAGTTTTGAACACTGAAGCTTTCTTT	CASSQDRTVLNTEAFF
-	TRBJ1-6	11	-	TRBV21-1	TGTGCCAGCAGCAAAGGAAGTAGCTGCCTCTTT	CASSKGSSCLF
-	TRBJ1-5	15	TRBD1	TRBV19	TGTGCCAGTAGCGTTGGACAGGTGCCCAATCAGCCCCAGCATTTT	CASSVGQVPNQPQHF
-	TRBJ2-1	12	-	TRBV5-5	TGTGCCAGCAGCCGACTAGGGAATGAGCAGTTCTTC	CASSRLGNEQFF
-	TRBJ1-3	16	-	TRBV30	TGTGCCTGGAGGGATCGTGAGGGGGTCTCTGGAAACACCATATATTTT	CAWRDREGVSGNTIYF
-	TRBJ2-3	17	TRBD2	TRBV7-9	TGTGCCAGCAGCCCCTCGGGACTAGCGGGGGGGCCGGGTACGCAGTATTTT	CASSPSGLAGGPGTQYF
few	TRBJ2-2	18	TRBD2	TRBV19	TGTGCCAGTAGTAGTCTCCTAATGGCGGGGGGGAACACCGGGGAGCTGTTTTTT	CASSSLLMAGGNTGELFF
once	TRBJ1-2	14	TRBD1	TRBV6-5	TGTGCCAGCAGTTACGCTCGACAGGGGAATGGCTACACCTTC	CASSYARQGNGYTF
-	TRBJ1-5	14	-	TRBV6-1	TGTGCCAGCAGTGAAGTCGGAGAGAATCAGCCCCAGCATTTT	CASSEVGENQPQHF
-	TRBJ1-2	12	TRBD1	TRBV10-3	TGTGCCATCGGGGACAGACCCTATGGCTACACCTTC	CAIGDRPYGYTF
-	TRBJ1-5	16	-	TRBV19	TGTGCCAGTAGTACCCCGGCACAGGGTGAGGGTCAGCCCCAGCATTTT	CASSTPAQGEGQPQHF
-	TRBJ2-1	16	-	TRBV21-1	TGTGCCAGCAGCAAAATCATCGGGGGGCCCTACAATGAGCAGTTCTTC	CASSKIIGGPYNEQFF
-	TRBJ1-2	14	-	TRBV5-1	TGCGCCAGCAGCTATCAGGCGACGAACTATGGCTACACCTTC	CASSYQATNYGYTF
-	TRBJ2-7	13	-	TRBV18	TGTGCCAGCTCAAAGGACTCTCTTTACGAGCAGTACTTC	CASSKDSLYEQYF
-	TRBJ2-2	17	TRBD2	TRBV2	TGTGCCAGCAGTGATAGCGGTCTAGCGGGGGGCACCGGGGAGCTGTTTTTT	CASSDSGLAGGTGELFF
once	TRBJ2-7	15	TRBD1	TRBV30	TGTGCCTGGAGTGTACCCGGGACAGGGTTGAGGGAGCAGTACTTC	CAWSVPGTGLREQYF
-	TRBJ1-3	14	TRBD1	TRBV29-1	TGCAGCGTTGCCTCAGGGGGCTCTGGAAACACCATATATTTT	CSVASGGSGNTIYF
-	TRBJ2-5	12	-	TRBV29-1	TGCAGCAGCGTTCTTGGAGGGGAGACCCAGTACTTC	CSSVLGGETQYF
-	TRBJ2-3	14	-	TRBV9	TGTGCCAGCGGCCAGACTTCTTACACAGATACGCAGTATTTT	CASGQTSYTDTQYF
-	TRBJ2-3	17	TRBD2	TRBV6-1	TGTGCCAGCAGTGTACTTTCAACTAGCGGGAGCACAGATACGCAGTATTTT	CASSVLSTSGSTDTQYF
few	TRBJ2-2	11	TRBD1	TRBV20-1	TGCAGTGCTAGAGGGGGACAGCGGCTGTTTTTT	CSARGGQRLFF
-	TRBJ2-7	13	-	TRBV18	TGTGCCAGCTCGCGGGACAGCACCTACGAGCAGTACTTC	CASSRDSTYEQYF
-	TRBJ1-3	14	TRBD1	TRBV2	TGTGCGACAGGGGGTTTTAGCTCTGGAAACACCATATATTTT	CATGGFSSGNTIYF
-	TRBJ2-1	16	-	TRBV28	TGTGCCAGCAGTCTCTACAGGGATCTCCTCGACAATGAGCAGTTCTTC	CASSLYRDLLDNEQFF
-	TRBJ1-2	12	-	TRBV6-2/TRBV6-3	TGTGCCAGCAGTCCGGTTAACTATGGCTACACCTTC	CASSPVNYGYTF
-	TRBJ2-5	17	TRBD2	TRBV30	TGTGCCTGGTCCTGGCTAGCGGGGGCGGGTAGAATGGAGACCCAGTACTTC	CAWSWLAGAGRMETQYF
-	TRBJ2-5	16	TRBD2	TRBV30	TGTGCCTGGACCCCGGGGCTAGCGGAGTACCAAGAGACCCAGTACTTC	CAWTPGLAEYQETQYF
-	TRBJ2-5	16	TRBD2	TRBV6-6	TGTGCCAGCAGTTTCCCGACTAGCGGGGGGGTAGAGACCCAGTACTTC	CASSFPTSGGVETQYF
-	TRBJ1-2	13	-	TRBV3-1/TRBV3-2	TGTGCCAGCAGCCAGAGGACAAACGCTGGCTACACCTTC	CASSQRTNAGYTF
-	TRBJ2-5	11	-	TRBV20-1	TGCAGTGCCCCCCGCAGAGAGACCCAGTACTTC	CSAPRRETQYF
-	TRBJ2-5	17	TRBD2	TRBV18	TGTGCCAGCTCACCGGGGGTGCTAGCGGGGGCGCAAGAGACCCAGTACTTC	CASSPGVLAGAQETQYF
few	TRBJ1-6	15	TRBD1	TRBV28	TGTGCCAGCTGCCGCGGGACAGGGTTAAATTCACCCCTCCACTTT	CASCRGTGLNSPLHF
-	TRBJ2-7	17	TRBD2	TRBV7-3	TGTGCCAGCAGCTTAGGGCCGCGGGGGAGGGTTTCCTACGAGCAGTACTTC	CASSLGPRGRVSYEQYF
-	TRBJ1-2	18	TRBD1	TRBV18	TGTGCCAGCTCACCCGGTACGGGTCGACAGGGTGGGAACTATGGCTACACCTTC	CASSPGTGRQGGNYGYTF
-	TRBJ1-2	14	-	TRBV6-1	TGTGCCAGCAGTGACGGGGGGGGTGACTATGGCTACACCTTC	CASSDGGGDYGYTF
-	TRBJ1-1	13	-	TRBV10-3	TGTGCCATCAGTGAGTTGGGGCTAGGTGAAGCTTTCTTT	CAISELGLGEAFF
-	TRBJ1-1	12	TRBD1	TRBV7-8	TGTGCCAGCAGCTTAGACAGGGGTTATGCTTTCTTT	CASSLDRGYAFF
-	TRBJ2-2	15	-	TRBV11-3	TGTGCCAGCAGCCTAGGGTTCGGGGACACCGGGGAGCTGTTTTTT	CASSLGFGDTGELFF
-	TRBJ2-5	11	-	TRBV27	TGTGCCAGCAGCTCTAAGGAGACCCAGTACTTC	CASSSKETQYF
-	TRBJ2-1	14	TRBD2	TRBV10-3	TGTGCCATCGGTAGCGGGGGACAGTACAATGAGCAGTTCTTC	CAIGSGGQYNEQFF
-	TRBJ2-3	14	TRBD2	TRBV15	TGTGCCACCAAGGGCGGGGGGCGCACAGATACGCAGTATTTT	CATKGGGRTDTQYF
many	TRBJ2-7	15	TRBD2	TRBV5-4	TGTGCCAGCAGCACACGGACTAGCGGGGGTTACGAGCAGTACTTC	CASSTRTSGGYEQYF
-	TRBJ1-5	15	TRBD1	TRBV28	TGTGCCAGCAGCTATACAGGGGGAACTAGTAAGCCCCAGCATTTT	CASSYTGGTSKPQHF